This T cell receptor beta chain came from a study of shared clonotypes between healthy human individuals. Study-wide results and caveats: Tissue TCR repertoires likely differ from these blood-only repertoires. Limited genetic and exposure-history diversity came from having few donors. Among several donors, approximately 5% of naive CD4 clonotypes were found in common.

V was cut by 3 bases and J by 8 bases, with 13 bases left in between. This CDR3 contains 14 residues. Germline V gene sequence: CDR1 SGHAT, CDR2 FQNNGV. At the deep level, the assay was run. Sequencing used immunoSEQ multiplex PCR; TCRdb keeps in-frame clones, though not all of them. Of some 2,500,000 clones detected, 93% appear once; the ten largest clones hold about 0.39%. A note on this clone: Its antigen is not known.

The gene calls are TRBV11-2 and TRBJ1-4; maybe TRBD1 (5 bases). This clonotype originated in a man between 18 and 35 years old in good health. Some clones in this sample may be carry-over from other donors' samples. Sequencing was performed on naive CD4+ T cells from PBMCs. As to subset: CD45RA+ positively selected. DNA for the CDR3: TGTGCCAGCAGCTTTGGAGGGGTGGGCGAAAAACTGTTTTTT. Its protein is CASSFGGVGEKLFF.